Presented here are 5 T cell receptor beta chains from one specimen sequenced in a study of T cell clonotyping in hematopoietic cell transplantation. The repertoire was sequenced with immunoSEQ multiplex PCR; TCRdb's copy has only in-frame clones and lacks some. This table holds over 9,500 clones, roughly 76% found once. The input for sequencing was peripheral blood mononuclear cells, taken 180 days after allogeneic stem cell transplant. The receptors come from a male patient aged 60-69 years who had an allogeneic stem cell transplant from an unrelated donor, so the T cells may come from the graft donor. Some clones in this sample may be carry-over from other donors' samples.

As for this clone: The junction departs from germline at one end; a sequencing error may be responsible. V and J are TRBV5-1 and TRBJ1-2; TRBD1 matches at 9 bases. Germline V CDR1 and CDR2: SGHRS, YFSETQ. This CDR3 spans 13 amino acids. DNA for the CDR3: TGTACCAGCAGCTGGGGGACAGGGCTAGGCTACACCTTC. It translates to CTSSWGTGLGYTF.

The chain links TRBV9 to TRBJ1-5; D gene unclear. The CDR3 has 13 residues. V dropped 3 bases and J dropped 7 bases, with 11 bases sitting between them. The germline V gene encodes CDR1 SGDLS and CDR2 YYNGEE. The CDR3 DNA reads as TGTGCCAGCAGCGAGTCGACCGCGCAGCCCCAGCATTTT. The encoded protein is CASSESTAQPQHF.

V usage is TRBV6-5 and J usage is TRBJ1-1; TRBD1 might be the D (5 bases). The germline CDR1 and CDR2 sequences are MNHEY and SVGAGI. Trimming removed 0 bases at V and 4 bases at J, with 6 bases between. CDR3 length: 13 residues. CDR3 in DNA: TGTGCCAGCAGTTACTCAAGGGGCACTGAAGCTTTCTTT. It translates to CASSYSRGTEAFF.

The rearrangement links TRBV4-1 to TRBJ1-2; D is uncertain. Germline assignment: CDR1 MGHRA and CDR2 YSYEKL. V dropped 0 bases and J dropped 7 bases, with 15 bases sitting between them. The CDR3 length is 15 residues. The DNA for the CDR3 is TGCGCCAGCAGCCAAGAATCGAGAGGGTTGAGTGGCTACACCTTC. Its translation is CASSQESRGLSGYTF.

The gene calls are TRBV4-1 and TRBJ2-6; 8 bases align to TRBD2. The CDR3 covers 20 residues. The germline CDR1 and CDR2 sequences are MGHRA and YSYEKL. After removal of 6 bases from V and 2 bases from J, the junction contained 18 bases not matched to a gene. The CDR3 DNA is TGCGCCAGCAGACAATCTCATAGACCGGGACTAGTCCCTGGGGCCAACGTCCTGACTTTC. It encodes CASRQSHRPGLVPGANVLTF.